This T cell receptor beta chain was profiled in a study of blood T cell repertoires in COVID-19. Background on the study: Sites across the United States, Italy and Spain contributed samples from acute and convalescent COVID-19. In each case, the material was cDNA or gDNA derived from T cells, B-cell-depleted T cells, or PBMCs.

Followed longitudinally, the Seattle patients had been enrolled during active infection. Germline lookup yields CDR1 KGHDR and CDR2 SFDVKD. Germline trimming cut 5 bases from V and 4 bases from J; bases unmatched to any gene: 5. The CDR3 spans 15 residues. Per the original methods: Reference gene primers were amplified, and this amplification served to estimate nucleated cell counts. Clones were sequenced by immunoSEQ multiplex PCR, and TCRdb holds only the in-frame ones, with some missing. V and J calls and clone size follow that table, whereas D and trimming were derived from the DNA. Of roughly 120,000 clones in the sample, around 70% were seen once.

The sequencing sample was made of peripheral blood. The chain links TRBV24-1 to TRBJ2-3, with 10 bases lining up with TRBD2. The origin of this receptor is an elderly man with COVID-19, enrolled during active disease. The CDR3 region is CATSGGTSVPDTQYF. CDR3 DNA sequence: TGTGCCACCAGTGGGGGGACTAGCGTCCCAGATACGCAGTATTTT.